This T cell receptor beta chain emerged from a study of shared clonotypes between healthy human individuals. The junction had 6 bases not matched to a gene; V was cut back by 5 bases and J by 6 bases. This CDR3 is built from 13 residues. From germline, CDR1 is SNHLY and CDR2 FYNNEI. Study-level points and caveats: What limited the represented genetic and exposure-history diversity was the small number of donors.

As regards this clone: Its cognate antigen is unknown.

For sorted subsets, 150 to 200 ng DNA per replicate equaled tens of thousands of T cell genomes. As handled by the study authors: Junction-only sequences without quality scores were provided by ImmunoSEQ, so filtering was different. Assay: immunoSEQ multiplex PCR; the TCRdb copy retains only in-frame clones and omits some. V, J and clone size were drawn from that table, and D and trimming were deduced from the DNA. Of over 2 million clones listed, approximately 94% are singletons. Selected positively for CCR7 and CD45RO-negative, naive CD8 cells excluded terminally differentiated effector memory CD45RA+ cells.

The clonotype was recovered from a man younger than 35 in good health. The chain has TRBV2 and TRBJ1-2; 7 bases are shared with TRBD1. Sequencing was carried out using naive CD8+ T cells sorted from blood. CDR3 DNA sequence: TGTGCCAGCAGTACGACAGGGATTGATGGCTACACCTTC. Its protein is CASSTTGIDGYTF.